Given below is one T cell receptor (beta chain) in context. Its antigen remains unknown. Sequencing used immunoSEQ multiplex PCR; TCRdb keeps in-frame clones, though not all of them. The sample lists some 33,000 clones, roughly 80% seen once, with about 9.3% in the top ten. The entry originates in a study of a mutant IDH1 vaccine in newly diagnosed glioma. Looking at the study overall: Scheduled at week 35, visit V12 preceded visit V13, held at week 47.

There are 13 residues in the CDR3. Germline V gene lookup returns CDR1 MNHEY and CDR2 SVGAGI. Trimming left V 5 bases short and J 7 bases short, with 14 bases between. Time point meaning: week 35, safety follow-up. Each vaccine dose was 300 ug of mutant IDH1 20-mer peptide, with topical imiquimod. This clonotype was obtained from a woman in her twenties or thirties with glioma. Some clones in this sample may be carry-over from other donors' samples. The chain employs TRBV6-5 and TRBJ1-2, with no clear D. The starting material was PBMCs, obtained from a glioma patient whose treatment included an IDH1 peptide vaccine. CDR3 nucleotides: TGTGCCAGCAGTCGGCCTCGGGGAAGTGGCTACACCTTC. Its protein product is CASSRPRGSGYTF.